This TCR beta chain emerged from a study of cytomegalovirus exposure and HLA in healthy donors. The table came from immunoSEQ multiplex PCR; TCRdb's copy has only in-frame clones and leaves some out. The repertoire consists of 300,000 to 450,000 clones, with 75% to 90% occurring once and the leading ten covering over 0.75%. The study, taken as a whole, reports: The study designated fewer than 200 TCR beta chains cytomegalovirus-associated.

To note about this clone: Its antigen is unknown.

J lost 0 bases, V lost 0 bases, and 2 bases had no gene match. The CDR3 totals 16 residues. Per germline, CDR1 SGDLS and CDR2 YYNGEE. Sample: PBMCs. The receptor's source is a woman aged 18-30 years in good health and CMV-seronegative. The genes are TRBV9 and TRBJ2-2; 7 bases fit TRBD1. The CDR3 reads CASSVGTGANTGELFF. DNA for the CDR3: TGTGCCAGCAGCGTAGGGACAGGCGCGAACACCGGGGAGCTGTTTTTT.